This T cell receptor beta chain was documented in a study of radiation and T cells in renal cell carcinoma. Described time point: baseline pretreatment blood. The sample's treatment: 15 Gy SBRT to primary tumor, nephrectomy 4 weeks later. Using immunoSEQ multiplex PCR, the repertoire was profiled, and TCRdb retains in-frame clones only, with some absent. Of 70,000 to 95,000 clones listed, approximately 80% were seen once; the top ten hold almost 6.5%. The CDR3 is 15 amino acids. Germline CDR1 SEHNR, CDR2 FQNEAQ (reference sequence). Trimming left V 1 base short and J 4 bases short, with 10 bases between.

Sequencing used blood, obtained from a patient whose treatment included radiotherapy and nephrectomy. This receptor was identified in a man aged 60 to 75 with renal cell carcinoma. The chain is built from TRBV7-9 and TRBJ1-4, with TRBD1 as a possible D gene (5 bases). The CDR3 region is CASSLGGPGNEKLFF. The CDR3 region has the DNA TGTGCCAGCAGCTTAGGGGGACCGGGTAATGAAAAACTGTTTTTT.